This is a list of T cell receptor beta chains from one sample in a study of cytomegalovirus exposure and HLA in healthy donors. TCRdb's table, derived via immunoSEQ multiplex PCR, lists solely in-frame clones and lacks some. The sample table sets out tens of thousands of clones. The source material was PBMCs. Every receptor here comes from a female donor in good health and CMV-seronegative. Both conserved end residues are part of each CDR3. A D gene is named only where the DNA matches it firmly.

>TRBV7-9|NA|TRBJ2-5
CASSLGIPSGRETQYF
TGTGCCAGCAGCTTAGGCATCCCTAGTGGAAGAGAGACCCAGTACTTC
>TRBV19|NA|TRBJ1-2
CASSITRGGYTF
TGTGCCAGTAGTATAACAAGGGGTGGCTACACCTTC
>TRBV4-1|TRBD1|TRBJ2-7
CASSQGGTGDYEQYF
TGCGCCAGCAGCCAAGGTGGGACAGGCGACTACGAGCAGTACTTC
>TRBV6-1|NA|TRBJ1-1
CASSEGTITEAFF
TGTGCCAGCAGTGAAGGAACAATAACTGAAGCTTTCTTT
>TRBV19|TRBD1|TRBJ1-2
CASARSASGTADGYTF
TGTGCCAGTGCGCGCTCGGCTTCCGGGACAGCGGATGGCTACACCTTC
>TRBV9|TRBD2|TRBJ2-3
CASSPIRGTSPGIDTQYF
TGTGCCAGCAGCCCCATCAGAGGGACTAGCCCGGGCATAGATACGCAGTATTTT
>TRBV18|TRBD1|TRBJ2-1
CASSPNLGTGGREQFF
TGTGCCAGCTCACCCAACCTCGGGACAGGGGGCCGGGAGCAGTTCTTC
>TRBV30|NA|TRBJ2-7
CAWSVFRDKAYEQYF
TGTGCCTGGAGTGTATTCAGGGATAAAGCCTACGAGCAGTACTTC
>TRBV4-3|TRBD1|TRBJ1-4
CASSQLNRGSEKLFF
TGCGCCAGCAGCCAACTTAACAGGGGCTCGGAAAAACTGTTTTTT
>TRBV6-6|TRBD1|TRBJ1-2
CASSYTGQGPSYTF
TGTGCCAGCAGTTACACAGGACAGGGGCCAAGCTACACCTTC
>TRBV2|TRBD1|TRBJ1-5
CASSEDRGYQPQHF
TGTGCCAGCAGTGAAGACAGGGGTTATCAGCCCCAGCATTTT
>TRBV6-5|NA|TRBJ1-3
CASSGDMLTNTIYF
TGTGCCAGCAGTGGGGACATGCTGACAAACACCATATATTTT
>TRBV19|TRBD1|TRBJ1-2
CASSIPGQGTYGYTF
TGTGCCAGTAGTATCCCGGGACAGGGGACTTATGGCTACACCTTC
>TRBV19|NA|TRBJ2-2
CASSIAANTGELFF
TGTGCCAGTAGTATAGCCGCGAACACCGGGGAGCTGTTTTTT
>TRBV6-1|TRBD1|TRBJ1-1
CASSDPGTGAQGAFF
TGTGCCAGCAGTGACCCCGGGACAGGGGCCCAGGGAGCTTTCTTT
>TRBV12-5|NA|TRBJ2-1
CASGLVLSRVGWNEQFF
TGTGCTAGTGGTTTGGTACTATCCAGGGTAGGGTGGAATGAGCAGTTCTTC
>TRBV30|NA|TRBJ2-3
CAWRAGHSTDTQYF
TGTGCCTGGAGAGCAGGGCATAGCACAGATACGCAGTATTTT
>TRBV20-1|NA|TRBJ1-6
CSARDGLPLHF
TGCAGTGCTAGAGATGGACTACCCCTCCACTTT
>TRBV5-1|NA|TRBJ1-1
CASSLFDRSTEAFF
TGCGCCAGCAGCTTATTCGACAGGTCCACTGAAGCTTTCTTT
>TRBV30|TRBD1|TRBJ2-7
CAWNGGQGYPYEQYF
TGTGCCTGGAACGGCGGACAGGGGTACCCCTACGAGCAGTACTTC
>TRBV9|NA|TRBJ1-1
CASSVEWAANTEAFF
TGTGCCAGCAGCGTAGAGTGGGCAGCGAACACTGAAGCTTTCTTT
>TRBV7-2|TRBD2|TRBJ2-2
CASSPGTSGGARTGELFF
TGTGCCAGCAGCCCTGGGACTAGCGGGGGGGCCAGGACCGGGGAGCTGTTTTTT
>TRBV6-6|NA|TRBJ1-1
CASSYTGNVDTEAFF
TGTGCCAGCAGTTATACAGGGAATGTCGACACTGAAGCTTTCTTT
>TRBV2|NA|TRBJ1-1
CASSREGGTEAFF
TGTGCCAGCAGTAGAGAGGGCGGCACTGAAGCTTTCTTT
>TRBV21-1|NA|TRBJ1-5
CASSKTGGLDQPQHF
TGTGCCAGCAGCAAGACAGGGGGCCTAGACCAGCCCCAGCATTTT
>TRBV30|NA|TRBJ1-5
CAWSEDNNQPQHF
TGTGCCTGGAGTGAGGACAACAATCAGCCCCAGCATTTT
>TRBV5-1|TRBD2|TRBJ2-1
CASTPGGGNEQFF
TGCGCCAGTACTCCGGGAGGAGGGAATGAGCAGTTCTTC
>TRBV5-1|NA|TRBJ2-7
CASSPQGNEQYF
TGCGCCAGCAGCCCCCAGGGGAACGAGCAGTACTTC
>TRBV28|NA|TRBJ2-7
CASSLPPGNSYEQYF
TGTGCCAGCAGTTTACCCCCAGGGAACTCCTACGAGCAGTACTTC
>TRBV5-4|NA|TRBJ1-1
CASSPRGGQNTEAFF
TGTGCCAGCAGTCCGCGGGGAGGACAGAACACTGAAGCTTTCTTT
>TRBV4-3|TRBD1|TRBJ1-2
CASSQDRGLNYGYTF
TGCGCCAGCAGCCAAGATAGGGGGCTGAACTATGGCTACACCTTC
>TRBV7-9|NA|TRBJ2-2
CASSPHPDSLSFGELFF
TGTGCCAGCAGCCCCCATCCGGACAGCCTCTCTTTTGGGGAGCTGTTTTTT
>TRBV7-2|NA|TRBJ2-7
CASSADRGEQYF
TGTGCCAGCAGCGCCGATCGAGGCGAGCAGTACTTC
>TRBV25-1|NA|TRBJ2-5
CASSEIQGWGETQYF
TGTGCCAGCAGTGAAATACAGGGCTGGGGTGAGACCCAGTACTTC
>TRBV7-8|NA|TRBJ1-1
CASSLRRTEAFF
TGTGCCAGCAGCTTGCGGAGGACTGAAGCTTTCTTT
>TRBV9|NA|TRBJ2-2
CASSPGVALNTGELFF
TGTGCCAGCAGCCCAGGGGTAGCATTGAACACCGGGGAGCTGTTTTTT
>TRBV29-1|TRBD1|TRBJ1-1
CSVESGTGMAEAFF
TGCAGCGTTGAATCCGGGACAGGGATGGCTGAAGCTTTCTTT
>TRBV7-2|TRBD2|TRBJ2-7
CASSLLAGGRYEQYF
TGTGCCAGCAGCTTACTAGCGGGAGGGCGGTACGAGCAGTACTTC
>TRBV5-1|TRBD2|TRBJ2-1
CASSRTSGSSYNEQFF
TGCGCCAGCAGCCGAACTAGCGGGAGCTCCTACAATGAGCAGTTCTTC
>TRBV5-1|NA|TRBJ1-1
CASSLAGGGYTEAFF
TGCGCCAGCAGCTTGGCGGGCGGAGGCTACACTGAAGCTTTCTTT
>TRBV7-9|TRBD1|TRBJ2-1
CASSLVHGTGDNEQFF
TGTGCCAGCAGCTTAGTGCACGGGACAGGCGACAATGAGCAGTTCTTC
>TRBV29-1|TRBD2|TRBJ2-1
CSVDLRGEYNEQFF
TGCAGCGTTGACCTGCGGGGGGAGTACAATGAGCAGTTCTTC
>TRBV30|TRBD2|TRBJ2-7
CAWSVSGRVHEQYF
TGTGCCTGGAGTGTTAGCGGGAGGGTCCACGAGCAGTACTTC
>TRBV5-1|NA|TRBJ1-4
CASSPTGGGRDNEKLFF
TGCGCCAGCAGCCCCACAGGAGGGGGGAGGGACAATGAAAAACTGTTTTTT
>TRBV30|TRBD2|TRBJ2-1
CAWSWASGLYNEQFF
TGTGCCTGGAGTTGGGCTAGCGGACTATACAATGAGCAGTTCTTC
>TRBV9|TRBD2|TRBJ2-7
CASSVSGSGTYEQYF
TGTGCCAGCAGCGTTAGCGGGAGTGGGACCTACGAGCAGTACTTC
>TRBV5-1|TRBD1|TRBJ2-5
CASSSGGSGTQYF
TGCGCCAGCAGTTCAGGGGGATCCGGGACCCAGTACTTC
>TRBV29-1|TRBD1|TRBJ1-2
CSVRQGLSQGYTF
TGCAGCGTCAGACAGGGGTTAAGTCAGGGCTACACCTTC
>TRBV15|NA|TRBJ1-5
CATSITSGGGSNQPQHF
TGTGCCACCAGCATAACGAGCGGGGGTGGCAGCAATCAGCCCCAGCATTTT
>TRBV30|TRBD1|TRBJ1-1
CAWSPKDRANTEDFF
TGTGCCTGGAGCCCCAAGGACAGGGCGAACACTGAAGATTTCTTT
>TRBV6-5|NA|TRBJ1-6
CASSYSVDNSPLHF
TGTGCCAGCAGTTACTCGGTAGATAATTCACCCCTCCACTTT